These T cell receptor beta chains were read from a single sample in a study of T cell responses to AZD1222 COVID-19 vaccine. The protocol was immunoSEQ multiplex PCR, while the TCRdb copy is restricted to in-frame clones and leaves out a portion. The sample lists 150,000 to 200,000 clones; approximately 90% were seen once. Here the sequenced sample was peripheral blood, taken on day 0 of AZD1222 vaccination. The receptors were sampled from an adult in good health. Both conserved end residues are part of each CDR3. The order of the fields is D gene, J gene, clone size, V gene, CDR3 DNA, CDR3 protein. A D gene is named only where the DNA matches it firmly. Rows give clone size only sometimes, using once, few, many, or a class for an expanded clone.

d_gene: .; j_gene: TRBJ2-2; abundance: .; v_gene: TRBV24-1; CDR3nt: TGTGCCACCAGCTCGTCTGCCACCGGGGAGCTGTTTTTT; CDR3aa: CATSSSATGELFF
d_gene: TRBD1; j_gene: TRBJ1-4; abundance: .; v_gene: TRBV2; CDR3nt: TGTGCCAGCAGTGGGGTCGGGACAGCGTATGAAAAACTGTTTTTT; CDR3aa: CASSGVGTAYEKLFF
d_gene: TRBD1; j_gene: TRBJ1-5; abundance: .; v_gene: TRBV2; CDR3nt: TGTGCCTCACGAGGACAGGGCAATCAGCCCCAGCATTTT; CDR3aa: CASRGQGNQPQHF
d_gene: .; j_gene: TRBJ1-5; abundance: once; v_gene: TRBV27; CDR3nt: TGTGCCAGCAGTCCCTTGTTGGGGGGCGGCAATCAGCCCCAGCATTTT; CDR3aa: CASSPLLGGGNQPQHF
d_gene: TRBD1; j_gene: TRBJ1-1; abundance: .; v_gene: TRBV9; CDR3nt: TGTGCCAGCAGCTCCTTGGGACAGGGGGCGAACACTGAAGCTTTCTTT; CDR3aa: CASSSLGQGANTEAFF
d_gene: TRBD2; j_gene: TRBJ2-1; abundance: .; v_gene: TRBV5-1; CDR3nt: TGCGCCAGCAGCCCGCCTGGACTAGCGGGGGTTTACAATGAGCAGTTCTTC; CDR3aa: CASSPPGLAGVYNEQFF
d_gene: TRBD1; j_gene: TRBJ1-1; abundance: .; v_gene: TRBV19; CDR3nt: TGTGCCACGAAGACAGGGGGGAACACTGAAGCTTTCTTT; CDR3aa: CATKTGGNTEAFF
d_gene: .; j_gene: TRBJ1-1; abundance: .; v_gene: TRBV3-1/TRBV3-2; CDR3nt: TGTGCCAGCAGCCTCAAGGGCACTGAAGCTTTCTTT; CDR3aa: CASSLKGTEAFF
d_gene: .; j_gene: TRBJ1-4; abundance: .; v_gene: TRBV7-8; CDR3nt: TGTGCCAGCAGCCCGCGGGGTAGGGGAAATGAAAAACTGTTTTTT; CDR3aa: CASSPRGRGNEKLFF
d_gene: .; j_gene: TRBJ2-3; abundance: .; v_gene: TRBV19; CDR3nt: TGTGCCAGTAGCCCCAGCACAGATACGCAGTATTTT; CDR3aa: CASSPSTDTQYF
d_gene: .; j_gene: TRBJ2-3; abundance: .; v_gene: TRBV9; CDR3nt: TGTGCCAGCAGCGTAAGTGCGGGGGCAGTAGATACGCAGTATTTT; CDR3aa: CASSVSAGAVDTQYF
d_gene: .; j_gene: TRBJ1-2; abundance: .; v_gene: TRBV18; CDR3nt: TGTGCCAGCTCACCACGGGTGGACGGGAACTATGGCTACACCTTC; CDR3aa: CASSPRVDGNYGYTF